Below, 20 T cell receptor beta chains from the same sample are listed, as sequenced in a study of metastatic and nonmetastatic thyroid tumors. No patient received treatment before thyroid surgery. MiXCR was used by TCRdb to re-call the PCR reads. This table has over 10,000 clones, 25% to 35% appearing once. The sequenced sample was tumor tissue. These receptors all stem from a female donor with papillary thyroid cancer or a benign thyroid nodule (not recorded which). Some clones in this sample may be carry-over from other donors' samples.

Many counts were recorded for this clone. This chain links TRBV7-9 with TRBJ2-1; D gene ambiguous. Germline V gives CDR1 SEHNR, CDR2 FQNEAQ (reference sequence). This CDR3 is 16 amino acids long. Deletions cut 3 bases from V and 0 bases from J, with 12 bases between. CDR3 sequence: CASSFRGSSSYNEQFF. CDR3 coding DNA: TGTGCCAGCAGCTTTCGTGGTTCTAGCTCCTACAATGAGCAGTTCTTC.

Relative to its sample, this clone is medium-sized. This chain connects TRBV6-1 to TRBJ2-7, with no clear D. CDR3 size: 12 residues. Deletions cut 6 bases from V and 4 bases from J, with 10 bases between. The germline gives CDR1 MNHNS, CDR2 SASEGT. The CDR3 DNA reads TGTGCCAGCAGCAAACCCTATTACGAGCAGTACTTC. This codes for CASSKPYYEQYF.

In this sample, this clone turned up many times. A much larger clone lies a single base off, so this may be a read error. This rearrangement joins TRBV28 to TRBJ2-7; 7 bases align to TRBD2. The CDR3 length is 14 residues. CDR1 and CDR2 from the germline V gene are MDHEN and SYDVKM. CDR3 amino acids: CAGSPGLQRSGGGF. CDR3 nucleotides: TGTGCCGGCAGCCCTGGGCTCCAGCGGAGTGGGGGGGGTTTC.

In DNA form, the CDR3 reads TGCAGCGTTGATATCTGGGTACGGACTGAAGCTTTCTTT. Translation: CSVDIWVRTEAFF. The chain uses TRBV29-1 and TRBJ1-1; D is uncertain. The V and J ends lost 3 bases and 5 bases respectively, with 13 bases between them. The germline V gene has CDR1 SQVTM and CDR2 ANQGSEA. This CDR3 contains 13 residues.

By frequency in the sample, this clone is medium-sized (0.01 to 0.1%). Different DNA sequences within this sample yield the same CDR3. The chain recombines TRBV27 with TRBJ2-7, with a tentative D call TRBD1 (5 bases). This CDR3 comprises 14 residues. The V gene's germline CDR1 is MNHEY and CDR2 SMNVEV (reference sequence). Trimming pared 6 bases from V and 0 bases from J, leaving 12 bases between. The CDR3 reads CASSSLGLSYEQYF. The CDR3 bases are TGTGCCAGCAGCTCCTTGGGGCTCTCCTACGAGCAGTACTTC.

Relative to its sample, this clone is medium-sized (0.01 to 0.1%). The chain employs TRBV29-1 and TRBJ2-7; a weak D match, TRBD1 (5 bases). Germline V gene sequence: CDR1 SQVTM, CDR2 ANQGSEA. Trimming stripped 5 bases from V and 1 base from J, with 9 bases between. The CDR3 is made up of 12 amino acids. The CDR3 region is CSVWGSSYEQYF. In DNA form, the CDR3 reads TGCAGCGTTTGGGGCTCTTCCTACGAGCAGTACTTC.

The table lists this clone with many counts. The V and J genes are TRBV20-1 and TRBJ1-1; D possibly corresponds to TRBD1 (6 bases). Deletions cut 5 bases from V and 6 bases from J, with 10 bases between. Germline-derived CDR1 and CDR2 are DFQATT and SNEGSKA (reference sequence). The CDR3 loop spans 11 amino acids. The CDR3 loop is CSAYRVPEAFF. The DNA for the CDR3 is TGCAGTGCTTACAGGGTCCCTGAAGCTTTCTTT.

The chain combines TRBV20-1 with TRBJ1-2; 8 bases are a match to TRBD1. Trimming removed 5 bases from V and 0 bases from J; junction bases left unmatched: 2. The CDR3 is made up of 13 amino acids. Germline V gene data show CDR1 as DFQATT and CDR2 as SNEGSKA (reference sequence). DNA of the CDR3: TGCAGTGCTCCGACAGGGGCTAACTATGGCTACACCTTC. It yields the protein CSAPTGANYGYTF.

This clone has a handful of counts. A much larger clone sits a single nucleotide away, making a read error possible. Additional DNA sequences in this sample encode the identical CDR3. CDR3 region: CSARDRGRLKLFF. The CDR3, as DNA: TGCAGTGCTAGGGACCGGGGGCGACTAAAACTGTTTTTT. The chain combines TRBV20-1 with TRBJ1-4, with a weak D call TRBD1 (6 bases). Trimming stripped 3 bases from V and 10 bases from J, with 15 bases between. CDR3 length: 13 residues. From germline, CDR1 is DFQATT and CDR2 SNEGSKA (reference sequence).

The chain has TRBV2 and TRBJ2-7; D unresolved. The V end was cut by 4 bases, the J end by 5 bases, with 12 bases between. Germline-derived CDR1 and CDR2 are SNHLY and FYNNEI. The CDR3 sequence is 13 residues long. DNA of the CDR3: TGTGCCAGCAGTGCCAGGCGAAGGGACGAGCAGTACTTC. Translation: CASSARRRDEQYF.

This clone appeared many times. The sample has other DNA sequences that encode this CDR3 too. V is TRBV18 and J is TRBJ1-1; the D is unclear. The CDR3 runs 16 residues. CDR1 and CDR2 from the germline V gene are KGHSH and LQKENI. V was shortened by 2 bases and J by 3 bases, with 16 bases between the two germline ends. The CDR3 loop reads CASSPGRRYVYTEAFF. The CDR3 DNA sequence: TGTGCCAGCTCACCAGGGCGGCGGTATGTGTACACTGAAGCTTTCTTT.

The chain is built from TRBV15 and TRBJ1-5, with unresolved D. The germline CDR1 and CDR2 sequences are LNHNV and YYDKDF (reference sequence). V was pared by 4 bases and J by 3 bases, with 10 bases between. The CDR3 is 14 residues long. The DNA of the CDR3 is TGTGCCACCAGCAAGGAGGGTACCAATCAGCCCCAGCATTTT. Residues: CATSKEGTNQPQHF.

This clone is classed as medium-sized (0.01 to 0.1%). The chain uses TRBV28 and TRBJ2-1; no firm D call. Per the germline V gene, CDR1 is MDHEN and CDR2 is SYDVKM. The CDR3 runs 16 residues. V lost 4 bases and J 0 bases, leaving 13 bases between the germline ends. The CDR3 DNA reads TGTGCCAGCAGTTCCAGGACGGTGAGCTCCTACAATGAGCAGTTCTTC. It specifies CASSSRTVSSYNEQFF.

The chain recombines TRBV7-6 with TRBJ2-2; TRBD2 is a possible D gene (6 bases). CDR1 is SGHVS, CDR2 FNYEAQ, per germline. The CDR3 has 17 residues. V gave up 1 base and J gave up 0 bases, with 12 bases separating them. The CDR3 loop is CASSLEAGLSNTGELFF. CDR3 nucleotide sequence: TGTGCCAGCAGCTTAGAGGCCGGACTATCGAACACCGGGGAGCTGTTTTTT.

This clone has a count of ten or more. The rearrangement links TRBV10-3 to TRBJ1-1; D remains unclear. The V and J ends lost 0 bases and 7 bases respectively, with 6 bases between them. Germline CDR1 ENHRY, CDR2 SYGVKD. The CDR3 contains 12 residues. DNA for the CDR3: TGTGCCATCAGTGAGTCCCAGAGTGAAGCTTTCTTT. As protein: CAISESQSEAFF.

This clone is labeled large. V gene TRBV12-3 or TRBV12-4 combines with J gene TRBJ2-7; TRBD1 matches 11 bases. CDR3 length: 14 residues. V lost 5 bases to trimming and J lost 6 bases; unmatched junction nucleotides: 6. The DNA for the CDR3 is TGTGCCAGCAGTCCAGAGGACAGGGGGCGCGAGCAGTACTTC. It encodes CASSPEDRGREQYF.

The V and J genes are TRBV19 and TRBJ2-1, with 14 positions matching TRBD2. Germline V lookup: CDR1 LNHDA, CDR2 SQIVND (reference sequence). Unmatched junction bases numbered 5, after V lost 3 bases and J lost 16 bases. The CDR3 is 13 amino acids. The CDR3 is CASSMGTSGSGFF. The CDR3 DNA reads as TGTGCCAGTAGTATGGGGACTAGCGGGAGTGGATTCTTC. Complete variable domain (other parts from reference TRBV19 and TRBJ2-1): DGGITQSPKYLFRKEGQNVTLSCEQNLNHDAMYWYRQDPGQGLRLIYYSQIVNDFQKGDIAEGYSVSREKKESFPLTVTSAQKNPTAFYLCASSMGTSGSGFFGPGTRLTVL.

The V call is TRBV6-1, the J call TRBJ2-1, with 7 bases aligning to TRBD2. J was trimmed by 1 base and V by 6 bases; bases with no gene match: 6. The germline V gene has CDR1 MNHNS and CDR2 SASEGT. There are 15 residues in the CDR3. The CDR3 sequence is CASSTMGGSYNEQFF. The CDR3 DNA reads TGTGCCAGCAGCACTATGGGGGGGTCCTACAATGAGCAGTTCTTC.

CDR3 in amino acids: CASSLPGTSGKDEQYF. Written as DNA, the CDR3 is TGTGCCAGCAGCTTACCTGGGACTAGCGGGAAAGACGAGCAGTACTTC. The chain links TRBV5-4 to TRBJ2-7, with TRBD2 matching 13 bases. With 2 bases clipped from V and 5 bases from J, the junction kept 7 bases outside the gene matches. The CDR3 length is 16 residues. Germline V gene data show CDR1 as SGHNT and CDR2 as YYREEE (reference sequence). The complete variable domain, with remaining parts taken from reference TRBV5-4 and TRBJ2-7, reads ETGVTQSPTHLIKTRGQQVTLRCSSQSGHNTVSWYQQALGQGPQFIFQYYREEENGRGNFPPRFSGLQFPNYSSELNVNALELDDSALYLCASSLPGTSGKDEQYFGPGTRLTVT.

This clone was recorded many times. The chain uses TRBV20-1 and TRBJ1-5; D perhaps matches TRBD1 (6 bases). Germline values: CDR1 DFQATT, CDR2 SNEGSKA (reference sequence). The CDR3 has 13 residues. V shed 4 bases and J shed 1 base, with 8 bases lying between them. The CDR3 region is CSATQGSNQPQHF. The CDR3 DNA is TGCAGTGCTACCCAGGGGAGCAATCAGCCCCAGCATTTT.